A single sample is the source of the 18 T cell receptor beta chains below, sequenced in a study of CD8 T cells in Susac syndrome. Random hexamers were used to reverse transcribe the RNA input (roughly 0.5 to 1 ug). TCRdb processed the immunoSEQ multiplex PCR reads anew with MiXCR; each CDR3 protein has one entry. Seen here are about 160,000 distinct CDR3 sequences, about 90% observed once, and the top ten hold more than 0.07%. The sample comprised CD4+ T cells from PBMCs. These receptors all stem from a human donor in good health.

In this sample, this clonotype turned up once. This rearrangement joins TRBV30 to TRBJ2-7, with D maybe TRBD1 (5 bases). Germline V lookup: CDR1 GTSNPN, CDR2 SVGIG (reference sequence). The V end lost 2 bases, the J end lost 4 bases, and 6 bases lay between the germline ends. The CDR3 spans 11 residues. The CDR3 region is CAWSQGYEQYF. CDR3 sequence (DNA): TGTGCCTGGAGTCAGGGTTACGAGCAGTACTTC.

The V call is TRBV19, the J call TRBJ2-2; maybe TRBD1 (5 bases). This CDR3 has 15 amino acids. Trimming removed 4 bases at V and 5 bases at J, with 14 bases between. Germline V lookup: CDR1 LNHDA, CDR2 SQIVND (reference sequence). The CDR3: CASSSYYKGTGELFF. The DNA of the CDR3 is TGTGCCAGTAGTAGCTACTACAAGGGGACCGGGGAGCTGTTTTTT.

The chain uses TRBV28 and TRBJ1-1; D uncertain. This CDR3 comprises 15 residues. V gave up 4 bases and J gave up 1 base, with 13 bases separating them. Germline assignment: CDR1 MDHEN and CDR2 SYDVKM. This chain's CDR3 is CASSSHGEGNTEAFF. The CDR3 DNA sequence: TGTGCCAGCAGTTCCCATGGAGAGGGGAACACTGAAGCTTTCTTT.

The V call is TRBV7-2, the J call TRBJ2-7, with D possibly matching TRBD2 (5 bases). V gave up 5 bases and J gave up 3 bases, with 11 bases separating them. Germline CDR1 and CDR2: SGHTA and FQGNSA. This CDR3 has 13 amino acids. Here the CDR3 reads CASSPRANYEQYF. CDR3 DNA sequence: TGTGCCAGCAGCCCGCGGGCCAACTACGAGCAGTACTTC.

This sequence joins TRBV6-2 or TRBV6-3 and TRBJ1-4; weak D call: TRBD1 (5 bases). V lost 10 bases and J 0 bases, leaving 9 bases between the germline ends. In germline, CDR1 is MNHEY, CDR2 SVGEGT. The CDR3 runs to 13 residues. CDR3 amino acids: CATRQSTNEKLFF. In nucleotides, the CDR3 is TGTGCCACTAGACAGTCAACTAATGAAAAACTGTTTTTT.

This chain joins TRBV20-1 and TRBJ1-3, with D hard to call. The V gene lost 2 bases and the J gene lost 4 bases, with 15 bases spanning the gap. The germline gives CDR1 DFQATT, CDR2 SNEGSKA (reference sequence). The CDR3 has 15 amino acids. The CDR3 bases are TGCAGTGCTAGATCACCGATTAGATTGGGAAACACCATATATTTT. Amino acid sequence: CSARSPIRLGNTIYF.

The CDR3: CASRPSSGSLIGELFF. As DNA, the CDR3 is TGCGCCAGCAGGCCCAGTAGCGGGAGTTTGATCGGGGAGCTGTTTTTT. V gene TRBV5-1 combines with J gene TRBJ2-2; 9 nucleotides line up with TRBD2. CDR1 and CDR2 from the germline V gene are SGHRS and YFSETQ. V lost 5 bases to trimming and J lost 7 bases; unmatched junction nucleotides: 12. The CDR3 has 16 residues.

CDR3 sequence reads: CSVVSGGNQPQHF. The CDR3 DNA reads TGCAGCGTTGTGTCGGGGGGCAATCAGCCCCAGCATTTT. The J gene is TRBJ1-5, the V gene TRBV29-1, with D maybe TRBD1 (5 bases). V was trimmed by 4 bases and J by 2 bases, leaving 9 bases between them. Per germline, CDR1 SQVTM and CDR2 ANQGSEA. This CDR3 spans 13 amino acids.

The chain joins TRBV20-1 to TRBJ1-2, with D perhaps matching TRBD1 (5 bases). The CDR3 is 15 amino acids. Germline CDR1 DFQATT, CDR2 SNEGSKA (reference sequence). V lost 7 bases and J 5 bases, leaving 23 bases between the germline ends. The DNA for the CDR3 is TGCAGTGTCTCTACGGACGGGCAGGGTGCTTATGGCTACACCTTC. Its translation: CSVSTDGQGAYGYTF.

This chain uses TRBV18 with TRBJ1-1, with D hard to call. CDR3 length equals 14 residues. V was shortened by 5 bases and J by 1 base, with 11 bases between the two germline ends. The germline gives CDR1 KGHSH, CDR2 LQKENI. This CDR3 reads CASSTPMGNTEAFF. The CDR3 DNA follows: TGTGCCAGCTCAACTCCCATGGGGAACACTGAAGCTTTCTTT. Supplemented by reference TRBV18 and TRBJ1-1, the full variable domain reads NAGVMQNPRHLVRRRGQEARLRCSPMKGHSHVYWYRQLPEEGLKFMVYLQKENIIDESGMPKERFSAEFPKEGPSILRIQQVVRGDSAAYFCASSTPMGNTEAFFGQGTRLTVV.

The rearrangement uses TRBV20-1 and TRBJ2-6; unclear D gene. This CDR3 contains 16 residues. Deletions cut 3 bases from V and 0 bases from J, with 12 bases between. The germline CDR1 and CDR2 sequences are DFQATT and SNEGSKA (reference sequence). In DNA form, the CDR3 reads TGCAGTGCTAGTCTCAGTTACCTCTCTGGGGCCAACGTCCTGACTTTC. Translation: CSASLSYLSGANVLTF.

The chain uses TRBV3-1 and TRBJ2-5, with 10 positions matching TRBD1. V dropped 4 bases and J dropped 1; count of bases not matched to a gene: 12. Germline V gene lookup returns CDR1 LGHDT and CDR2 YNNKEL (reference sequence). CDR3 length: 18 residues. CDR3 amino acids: CASSRSLPGQGFQETQYF. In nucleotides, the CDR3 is TGTGCCAGCAGCCGTTCACTACCGGGACAGGGGTTCCAAGAGACCCAGTACTTC.

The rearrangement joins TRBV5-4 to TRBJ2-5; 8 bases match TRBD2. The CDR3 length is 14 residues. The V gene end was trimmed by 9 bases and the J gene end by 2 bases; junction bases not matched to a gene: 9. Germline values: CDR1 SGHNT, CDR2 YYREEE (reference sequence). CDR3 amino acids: CATLPRGGQETQYF. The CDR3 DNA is TGTGCCACCCTCCCACGGGGGGGACAAGAGACCCAGTACTTC.

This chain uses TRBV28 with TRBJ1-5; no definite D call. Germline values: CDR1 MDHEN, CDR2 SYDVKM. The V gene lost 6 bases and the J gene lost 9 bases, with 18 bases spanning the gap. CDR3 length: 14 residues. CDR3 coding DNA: TGTGCCAGCAGCCTAGGCGGTGGGAGGAGGCCCCAGCATTTT. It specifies CASSLGGGRRPQHF.

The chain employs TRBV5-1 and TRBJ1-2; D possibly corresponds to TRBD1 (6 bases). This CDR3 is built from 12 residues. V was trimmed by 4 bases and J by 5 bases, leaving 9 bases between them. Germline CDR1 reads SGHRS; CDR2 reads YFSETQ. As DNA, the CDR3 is TGCGCCAGCAGCCTAGGACAGTATGGCTACACCTTC. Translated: CASSLGQYGYTF.

CDR3 amino acids: CASSEDRRAEGARTEAFF. In nucleotides, the CDR3 is TGTGCCAGCAGTGAAGACAGGAGGGCAGAAGGGGCGAGGACTGAAGCTTTCTTT. The genes are TRBV2 and TRBJ1-1, with a possible D match to TRBD1 (5 bases). Looked up from germline, CDR1 is SNHLY and CDR2 is FYNNEI. Trimming took off 1 base at V and 5 bases at J, with 23 bases between the two ends. The CDR3 totals 18 residues. Full variable domain (remainder filled in from reference TRBV2 and TRBJ1-1): EPEVTQTPSHQVTQMGQEVILRCVPISNHLYFYWYRQILGQKVEFLVSFYNNEISEKSEIFDDQFSVERPDGSNFTLKIRSTKLEDSAMYFCASSEDRRAEGARTEAFFGQGTRLTVV.

The DNA for the CDR3 is TGCAGCGTCACGAGACAGGGAGGGAACACCGGGGAGCTGTTTTTT. This codes for CSVTRQGGNTGELFF. This chain links TRBV29-1 with TRBJ2-2, with D perhaps TRBD1 (7 bases). Trimming removed 6 bases at V and 1 base at J, with 15 bases between. There are 15 residues in the CDR3. CDR1 and CDR2 (germline): SQVTM, ANQGSEA.

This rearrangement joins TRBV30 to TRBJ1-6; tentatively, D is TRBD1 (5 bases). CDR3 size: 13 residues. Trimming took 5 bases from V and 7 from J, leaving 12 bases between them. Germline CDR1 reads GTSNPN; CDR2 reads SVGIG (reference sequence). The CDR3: CAWGGLRNSPLHF. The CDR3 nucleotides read TGTGCCTGGGGGGGACTGAGGAATTCACCCCTCCACTTT.